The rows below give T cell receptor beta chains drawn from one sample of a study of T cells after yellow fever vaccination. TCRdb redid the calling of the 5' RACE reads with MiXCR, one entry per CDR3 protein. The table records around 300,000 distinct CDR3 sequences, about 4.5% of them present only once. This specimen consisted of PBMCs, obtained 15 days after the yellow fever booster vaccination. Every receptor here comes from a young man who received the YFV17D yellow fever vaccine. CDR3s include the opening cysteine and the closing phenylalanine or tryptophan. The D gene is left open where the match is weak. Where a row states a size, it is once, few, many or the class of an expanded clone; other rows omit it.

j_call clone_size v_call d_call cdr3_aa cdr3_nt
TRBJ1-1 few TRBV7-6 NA CASSLGNTGEAFF TGTGCCAGCAGCTTAGGTAATACGGGTGAAGCTTTCTTT
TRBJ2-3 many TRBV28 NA CASSPRGLRDTQYF TGTGCCAGCAGTCCGCGCGGGCTGCGAGATACGCAGTATTTT
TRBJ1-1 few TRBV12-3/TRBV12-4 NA CASSPAGALRTEAFF TGTGCCAGCAGTCCCGCCGGGGCGTTGAGGACTGAAGCTTTCTTT
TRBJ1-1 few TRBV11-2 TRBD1 CASSPGNRGQTGTEAFF TGTGCCAGCAGCCCGGGGAACAGGGGGCAGACGGGTACTGAAGCTTTCTTT
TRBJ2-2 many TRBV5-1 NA CASSTTNTGELFF TGCGCCAGCAGCACTACTAACACCGGGGAGCTGTTTTTT
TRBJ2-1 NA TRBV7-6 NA CASSLPTYPNNEQFF TGTGCCAGCAGCTTACCGACATACCCTAACAATGAGCAGTTCTTC
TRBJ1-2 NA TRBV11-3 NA CASSLATGTGYTF TGTGCCAGCAGCTTAGCAACAGGAACGGGCTACACCTTC
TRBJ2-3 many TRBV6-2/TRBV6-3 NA CASSSVAYTQYF TGTGCCAGCAGTTCCGTGGCCTATACGCAGTATTTT
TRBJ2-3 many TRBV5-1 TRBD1 CASSPGQGFPTQYF TGCGCCAGCAGCCCGGGACAGGGCTTCCCTACGCAGTATTTT
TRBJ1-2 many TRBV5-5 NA CASGIFGGVDTF TGTGCCAGCGGGATATTCGGAGGTGTGGACACCTTC
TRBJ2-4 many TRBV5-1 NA CASSLGRVPNIQYF TGCGCCAGCAGCTTGGGAAGGGTGCCAAACATTCAGTACTTC
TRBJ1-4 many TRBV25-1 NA CASSATRTSEKLFF TGTGCCAGCAGTGCGACGAGGACTAGTGAAAAACTGTTTTTT
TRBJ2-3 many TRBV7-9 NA CASSSGNGGAPETQYF TGTGCCAGCAGCTCCGGTAACGGGGGCGCCCCGGAAACGCAGTATTTT
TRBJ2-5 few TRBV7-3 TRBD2 CASSSPGLGEPETQYF TGTGCCAGCAGCTCCCCGGGACTAGGGGAGCCAGAGACCCAGTACTTC
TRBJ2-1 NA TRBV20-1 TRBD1 CSARGTGQVAYNEQFF TGCAGTGCTAGGGGGACGGGACAGGTGGCCTACAATGAGCAGTTCTTC
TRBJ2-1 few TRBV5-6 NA CASSKAAGTTYNEQFF TGTGCCAGCAGCAAAGCCGCGGGGACCACCTACAATGAGCAGTTCTTC
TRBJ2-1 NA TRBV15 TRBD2 CATSRASGGRNEQFF TGTGCCACCAGCAGGGCTAGCGGGGGTAGGAATGAGCAGTTCTTC
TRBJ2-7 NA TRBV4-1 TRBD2 CASSLQPGTTRYEQYF TGCGCCAGCAGCCTACAACCCGGGACTACCAGATACGAGCAGTACTTC